This T cell receptor beta chain is from a study of OX40 agonist ivuxolimab in advanced cancers. At the level of the study: Those enrolled were 80% to 85% male, with a mean age of roughly 62 years and ages from about 20 to 90. Patients with prior anti-PD-1, anti-PD-L1 or anti-CTLA-4 therapy were eligible; about 40% had some.

Study outcomes and limitations: Among the lowest peripheral clonal expansion occurred in 0.1-3.0 mg/kg partial responders. At 0.1 to 3.0 mg/kg and by week 6, CD4+ and CD8+ T cells in the blood had expanded clonally.

The data were produced by immunoSEQ multiplex PCR, yet TCRdb's version contains in-frame clones alone and is incomplete. Here the sample spans some 130,000 clones, about nine tenths being singletons. V was clipped by 3 bases and J by 3 bases, with 21 bases between them. CDR3 length: 17 residues. Germline CDR1 and CDR2: SGDLS and YYNGEE. Of note for this clone: What it binds is not known.

The rearrangement uses TRBV9 and TRBJ1-1; D perhaps matches TRBD1 (5 bases). The starting material was CD4+ or CD8+ T cells sorted from blood, obtained in a trial of the OX40 agonist ivuxolimab. The receptor was isolated from an adult with an advanced solid tumor such as melanoma, head and neck, liver or kidney cancer. Written as DNA, the CDR3 is TGTGCCAGCAGCGACGATTTGGGGGGGAATGTAGACACTGAAGCTTTCTTT. Translating it yields CASSDDLGGNVDTEAFF.